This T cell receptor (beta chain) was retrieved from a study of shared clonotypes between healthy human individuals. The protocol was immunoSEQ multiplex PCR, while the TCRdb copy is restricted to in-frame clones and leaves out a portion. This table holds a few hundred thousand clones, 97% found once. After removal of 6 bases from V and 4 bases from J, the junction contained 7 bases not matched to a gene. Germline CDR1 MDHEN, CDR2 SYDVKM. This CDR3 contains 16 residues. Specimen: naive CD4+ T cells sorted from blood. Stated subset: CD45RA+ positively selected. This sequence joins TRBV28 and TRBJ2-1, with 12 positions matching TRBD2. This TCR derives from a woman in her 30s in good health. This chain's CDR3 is CASSPQGTSGYNEQFF. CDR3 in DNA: TGTGCCAGCAGCCCCCAAGGGACTAGCGGGTACAATGAGCAGTTCTTC.